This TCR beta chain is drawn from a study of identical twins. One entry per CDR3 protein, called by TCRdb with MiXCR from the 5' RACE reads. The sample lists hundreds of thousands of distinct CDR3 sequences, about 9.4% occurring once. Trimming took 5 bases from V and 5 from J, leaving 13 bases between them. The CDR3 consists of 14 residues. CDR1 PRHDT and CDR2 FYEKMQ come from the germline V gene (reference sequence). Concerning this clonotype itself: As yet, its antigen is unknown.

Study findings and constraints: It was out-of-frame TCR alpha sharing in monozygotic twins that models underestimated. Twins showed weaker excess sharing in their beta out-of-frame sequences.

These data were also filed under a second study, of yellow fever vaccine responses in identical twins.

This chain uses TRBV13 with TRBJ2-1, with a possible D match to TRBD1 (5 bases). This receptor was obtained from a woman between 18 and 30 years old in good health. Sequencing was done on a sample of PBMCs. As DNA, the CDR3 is TGTGCCAGCAGCCTTTACAGGAATAACAATGAGCAGTTCTTC. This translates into CASSLYRNNNEQFF.